This T cell receptor beta chain comes out of a study of cytomegalovirus exposure and HLA in healthy donors. Across the whole study: Previous work identified 95 million to 140 million unique TCR beta sequences from around 200 million T cells. Study observations and caveats: The majority of TCR sequences were rare, yet some public TCRs appeared in many donors. Reportedly, a later analysis found an Asian-associated ancestry cluster had fewer N-insertions than the approximately 700-donor mean. A later analysis linked about 17,000 TCR beta sequences to HLA alleles at 0.05 false discovery rate.

About this clone itself: Its antigen is not known.

It was with 60 Vbeta and 13 Jbeta primers that the PCR ran. Sequencing used immunoSEQ multiplex PCR; TCRdb keeps in-frame clones, though not all of them. The sample consists of roughly 180,000 clones, around 85% of them appearing once. Looked up from germline, CDR1 is SGHRS and CDR2 is YFSETQ. V was clipped by 4 bases and J by 4 bases, with 20 bases between them. This CDR3 is built from 17 residues. V usage is TRBV5-1 and J usage is TRBJ2-2; the D gene is possibly TRBD1 (6 bases). This receptor was identified in a boy aged 2 to 9 in good health and CMV-seronegative. Sequencing was performed on PBMCs. The CDR3 bases are TGCGCCAGCAGCGCGACGGTGGCAGGGGTAGGCACCGGGGAGCTGTTTTTT. It is translated as CASSATVAGVGTGELFF. Full variable domain (outside the CDR3, taken from reference TRBV5-1 and TRBJ2-2): KAGVTQTPRYLIKTRGQQVTLSCSPISGHRSVSWYQQTPGQGLQFLFEYFSETQRNKGNFPGRFSGRQFSNSRSEMNVSTLELGDSALYLCASSATVAGVGTGELFFGEGSRLTVL.